Presented here are 18 T cell receptor beta chains from one specimen sequenced in a study of beta chain features in type 1 diabetes. Their antigens are not known. Expressed TCRB transcripts were sequenced, since all the RNA that had been isolated was reverse transcribed. TCRdb keeps only in-frame clones here, not all; method: immunoSEQ multiplex PCR. The sample lists under 70,000 clones, under 75% occurring once. Points from the study as a whole: Within each of all four CD4+ subsets, Type 1 diabetes patients had TCRB CDR3s that were moderately but significantly shorter.

The specimen sequenced was stem cell memory CD4+ T cells from blood. The source of these receptors is a woman aged 30 to 39 with type 1 diabetes.

The chain links TRBV6-6 to TRBJ2-2; 7 nucleotides agree with TRBD2. This CDR3 contains 16 residues. Germline V CDR1 and CDR2: MNHNY, SVGAGI (reference sequence). With V trimmed by 2 bases and J by 1 base, 4 bases remained unmatched. CDR3: CASSYGWGGNTGELFF. The CDR3 DNA follows: TGTGCCAGCAGTTACGGGTGGGGGGGGAACACCGGGGAGCTGTTTTTT.

This chain connects TRBV28 to TRBJ1-2, with a possible D match to TRBD1 (6 bases). Trimming pared 6 bases from V and 0 bases from J, leaving 11 bases between. CDR3 size: 14 residues. The germline CDR1 and CDR2 sequences are MDHEN and SYDVKM. CDR3: CASSTGLTNYGYTF. CDR3 DNA sequence: TGTGCCAGCAGCACAGGGCTGACTAACTATGGCTACACCTTC.

The chain recombines TRBV27 with TRBJ1-2; D is ambiguous. V shed 7 bases and J shed 2 bases, with 26 bases lying between them. CDR3 length equals 18 residues. CDR1 and CDR2 (germline): MNHEY, SMNVEV (reference sequence). The CDR3 coding sequence is TGTGCCAGCACCTCAAGTCGTGGATTGAGGGAGAACAACTATGGCTACACCTTC. As protein: CASTSSRGLRENNYGYTF.

The DNA of the CDR3 is TGTGCCAGCAGCCTGGGGCTAGCGGGAGGAGGCAATGAGCAGTTCTTC. This sequence encodes CASSLGLAGGGNEQFF. The chain links TRBV5-4 to TRBJ2-1; TRBD2 matches at 11 bases. Trimming cost V 4 bases and J 6 bases; bases outside gene matches: 9. CDR1 SGHNT and CDR2 YYREEE come from the germline V gene (reference sequence). The CDR3 contains 16 residues.

The rearrangement joins TRBV18 to TRBJ2-3, with TRBD2 identical over 9 bases. Per the germline V gene, CDR1 is KGHSH and CDR2 is LQKENI. V gave up 2 bases and J gave up 0 bases; unmatched junction bases: 0. CDR3 size: 15 residues. CDR3 in DNA: TGTGCCAGCTCACCAACTAGCGGGAGCACAGATACGCAGTATTTT. Translating it yields CASSPTSGSTDTQYF.

This clone showed up just a few times. This rearrangement joins TRBV29-1 to TRBJ1-1; no clear D. Germline V gene lookup returns CDR1 SQVTM and CDR2 ANQGSEA. Trimming removed 5 bases from V and 1 base from J, with 14 bases in between. The CDR3 totals 14 residues. The CDR3 is CSVHTRNPNTEAFF. Written as DNA, the CDR3 is TGCAGCGTTCACACCAGAAACCCGAACACTGAAGCTTTCTTT.

The chain has TRBV10-3 and TRBJ2-1, with a tentative D call TRBD1 (5 bases). The CDR3 has 14 residues. Per the germline V gene, CDR1 is ENHRY and CDR2 is SYGVKD. V was cut by 4 bases and J by 9 bases, with 16 bases left in between. The CDR3 loop is CAISVAKGRGEQFF. The DNA for the CDR3 is TGTGCCATCAGTGTGGCGAAGGGAAGGGGTGAGCAGTTCTTC.

The V and J genes are TRBV30 and TRBJ2-7; D perhaps matches TRBD2 (6 bases). V lost 1 base and J 3 bases, leaving 10 bases between the germline ends. The CDR3 consists of 13 residues. Germline V gene sequence: CDR1 GTSNPN, CDR2 SVGIG (reference sequence). The CDR3 region has the DNA TGTGCCTGGAGTGGGGGACTGGACTACGAGCAGTACTTC. Translated: CAWSGGLDYEQYF.

This clone was recorded a few times. This chain joins TRBV30 and TRBJ2-5, with 11 bases identical to TRBD2. Germline CDR1 and CDR2: GTSNPN and SVGIG (reference sequence). The CDR3 totals 17 residues. After removal of 1 base from V and 5 bases from J, the junction contained 12 bases not matched to a gene. The CDR3 DNA follows: TGTGCCTGGAGTGAAGGGAATAGCGGGAGGGCCCGGGAGACCCAGTACTTC. This encodes CAWSEGNSGRARETQYF.

The chain carries TRBV11-1 and TRBJ1-1, with a tentative D call TRBD1 (6 bases). CDR1 is SGHAT, CDR2 FQDESV, per germline (reference sequence). The CDR3 is 15 amino acids. With 7 bases removed from V and 2 bases from J, the gap between germline ends came to 17 bases. The CDR3 sequence is CASTQIEGVNTEAFF. The CDR3 nucleotides read TGTGCCAGCACCCAGATCGAGGGGGTTAACACTGAAGCTTTCTTT.

This clone was seen a handful of times. The V gene is TRBV28, the J gene TRBJ2-3; 11 bases are a match to TRBD2. This CDR3 comprises 16 residues. V dropped 2 bases and J dropped 4; count of bases not matched to a gene: 5. The germline gives CDR1 MDHEN, CDR2 SYDVKM. CDR3: CASSLLTSGSADTQYF. The CDR3 DNA reads as TGTGCCAGCAGTTTACTTACTAGCGGGAGCGCAGATACGCAGTATTTT.

This sequence joins TRBV7-3 and TRBJ2-7; D is perhaps TRBD2 (6 bases). Trimming cost V 1 base and J 4 bases, with 17 bases left between them. The CDR3 has 16 amino acids. Germline values: CDR1 SGHTA, CDR2 FQGTGA. CDR3 amino acids: CASSLSPSGSKYEQYF. CDR3 DNA: TGTGCCAGCAGCTTAAGCCCTTCCGGGAGTAAGTACGAGCAGTACTTC. The entire variable domain, with the rest obtained from reference TRBV7-3 and TRBJ2-7, is as follows: GAGVSQTPSNKVTEKGKYVELRCDPISGHTALYWYRQSLGQGPEFLIYFQGTGAADDSGLPNDRFFAVRPEGSVSTLKIQRTERGDSAVYLCASSLSPSGSKYEQYFGPGTRLTVT.

This rearrangement joins TRBV27 to TRBJ1-4; 7 nucleotides match TRBD1. The germline V gene encodes CDR1 MNHEY and CDR2 SMNVEV (reference sequence). Trimming removed 3 bases from V and 5 bases from J; junction bases left unmatched: 9. CDR3 length: 16 amino acids. The CDR3 coding sequence is TGTGCCAGCAGTTTCAGTTTCGGGACAGAAAATGAAAAACTGTTTTTT. It yields the protein CASSFSFGTENEKLFF.

Notes on this clone: The junction and the germline gene differ at one end; a read error may be behind it. J is TRBJ2-5 and V is TRBV7-7, with 10 bases identical to TRBD2. This CDR3 is 15 amino acids long. Germline V CDR1 and CDR2: SSHAT, FNYEAQ (reference sequence). The chain's CDR3 is CASSLGGTSEETQYF. As DNA, the CDR3 is TGTGCTAGCAGCTTAGGAGGGACTAGCGAAGAGACCCAGTACTTC.

The rearrangement joins TRBV5-1 to TRBJ1-1, with a tentative D call TRBD1 (6 bases). V dropped 0 bases and J dropped 3 bases, with 12 bases sitting between them. The CDR3 sequence is 15 residues long. The germline gives CDR1 SGHRS, CDR2 YFSETQ. The CDR3: CASSLERGLYTEAFF. CDR3 DNA: TGCGCCAGCAGCTTGGAGCGGGGGCTATACACTGAAGCTTTCTTT.

This clone was seen only a few times. The CDR3 coding sequence is TGTGCCAGCACCTCATTAGGACAGTCCTACAATGAGCAGTTCTTC. Translating gives CASTSLGQSYNEQFF. The chain combines TRBV2 with TRBJ2-1, with D possibly matching TRBD1 (6 bases). V was shortened by 7 bases and J by 1 base, with 14 bases between the two germline ends. Looked up from germline, CDR1 is SNHLY and CDR2 is FYNNEI. CDR3 length equals 15 residues.

V usage is TRBV7-3 and J usage is TRBJ2-5; 7 bases line up with TRBD1. The CDR3 extends over 14 amino acids. Germline V gene sequence: CDR1 SGHTA, CDR2 FQGTGA. J was trimmed by 5 bases and V by 5 bases; bases with no gene match: 8. The CDR3 region has the DNA TGTGCCAGCAGCCCCTCGACAGGGTTTGAGACCCAGTACTTC. Translating gives CASSPSTGFETQYF. Using reference TRBV7-3 and TRBJ2-5 for the parts outside the CDR3, the full variable domain is GAGVSQTPSNKVTEKGKYVELRCDPISGHTALYWYRQSLGQGPEFLIYFQGTGAADDSGLPNDRFFAVRPEGSVSTLKIQRTERGDSAVYLCASSPSTGFETQYFGPGTRLLVL.

In its sample, this clone was seen a few times. The chain recombines TRBV2 with TRBJ2-5, with 9 bases lining up with TRBD2. Germline values: CDR1 SNHLY, CDR2 FYNNEI. V trimming: 8 bases; J trimming: 9 bases; junction bases outside the gene matches: 7. This CDR3 region has 12 residues. CDR3 sequence: CASAGQREAQYF. DNA for the CDR3: TGTGCCAGCGCCGGGCAGCGGGAGGCCCAGTACTTC.